Below are 14 T cell receptor beta chains sequenced from a single sample in a study of early T cells in non-severe SARS-CoV-2 infection (dated by TCRdb to about 2021). Library prep was done by 5' RACE. Instrument used: NextSeq 500. TCRdb passed the public sequencing reads through fastp at Q25 and MiXCR, retaining productive beta sequences. One record per CDR3 amino acid sequence lists the most common genes and DNA. In all, the sample holds fewer than 110,000 distinct CDR3 sequences, and roughly 10% of those were seen once. The top ten constitute roughly 8% of the sample. Sequencing input: whole blood. These receptors came from an adult who was a healthcare worker with PCR-confirmed SARS-CoV-2 infection or an uninfected control (not recorded which).

This clonotype came up many times. This sequence joins TRBV7-8 and TRBJ2-3; D unclear. CDR1 is SGHVS and CDR2 is FQNEAQ in the germline V gene. The CDR3 covers 14 residues. V lost 2 bases and J 2 bases, leaving 8 bases between the germline ends. CDR3 protein: CASSLSELTDTQYF. In DNA, the CDR3 is TGTGCCAGCAGCTTATCGGAACTCACAGATACGCAGTATTTT. Full variable domain (remainder filled in from reference TRBV7-8 and TRBJ2-3): GAGVSQSPRYKVAKRGQDVALRCDPISGHVSLFWYQQALGQGPEFLTYFQNEAQLDKSGLPSDRFFAERPEGSVSTLKIQRTQQEDSAVYLCASSLSELTDTQYFGPGTRLTVL.

This clonotype occurred many times. The V and J genes are TRBV12-3 or TRBV12-4 and TRBJ1-4; no definite D call. The CDR3 is 13 residues long. V was pared by 2 bases and J by 8 bases, with 9 bases between. This CDR3 is CASSLYGGEKLFF. The CDR3 coding sequence is TGTGCCAGCAGTTTATACGGAGGGGAAAAACTGTTTTTT.

There are a few counts of this clonotype. The chain is built from TRBV5-1 and TRBJ1-2; D not certain. Germline CDR1 is SGHRS and CDR2 is YFSETQ. CDR3 length equals 12 residues. V was cut by 0 bases and J by 11 bases, with 11 bases left in between. The CDR3 spells CASSLEAQTYTF. The CDR3 DNA sequence: TGCGCCAGCAGCTTGGAGGCCCAAACTTACACCTTC.

This clonotype was recorded a few times. The rearrangement links TRBV5-1 to TRBJ1-2, with 7 bases identical to TRBD1. V dropped 1 base and J dropped 8; count of bases not matched to a gene: 14. This CDR3 has 16 amino acids. The germline gives CDR1 SGHRS, CDR2 YFSETQ. In DNA, the CDR3 is TGCGCCAGCAGCTTGACATCTTCACTCGACAGGGTGGGCTACACCTTC. Its protein is CASSLTSSLDRVGYTF.

In its sample, this clonotype was seen a few times. The chain uses TRBV6-2 or TRBV6-3 and TRBJ2-1; D uncertain. This CDR3 is built from 13 residues. Trimming pared 2 bases from V and 7 bases from J, leaving 9 bases between. CDR1 and CDR2 from the germline V gene are MNHEY and SVGEGT. The CDR3 loop is CASSYGLLNEQFF. The CDR3 bases are TGTGCCAGCAGTTACGGTCTCTTAAATGAGCAGTTCTTC.

This clonotype was observed a few times. The chain couples TRBV7-6 to TRBJ2-1, with 8 nucleotides matching TRBD1. The CDR3 spans 16 residues. Germline values: CDR1 SGHVS, CDR2 FNYEAQ. Unmatched junction bases numbered 7, after V lost 4 bases and J lost 2 bases. The CDR3 loop is CASSSIRGRTYNEQFF. The CDR3 DNA reads as TGTGCCAGCAGCTCAATCAGGGGGCGCACCTACAATGAGCAGTTCTTC. Full variable domain (rest looked up from reference TRBV7-6 and TRBJ2-1): GAGVSQSPRYKVTKRGQDVALRCDPISGHVSLYWYRQALGQGPEFLTYFNYEAQQDKSGLPNDRFSAERPEGSISTLTIQRTEQRDSAMYRCASSSIRGRTYNEQFFGPGTRLTVL.

This clonotype was counted ten times or more. This chain uses TRBV30 with TRBJ1-5, with D unclear. Looked up from germline, CDR1 is GTSNPN and CDR2 is SVGIG (reference sequence). V lost 1 base and J lost 6, with 10 bases in between. This CDR3 spans 13 amino acids. The DNA of the CDR3 is TGTGCCTGGAGTGGAGGCTTTGGTCAGCCCCAGCATTTT. Protein sequence: CAWSGGFGQPQHF.

This clonotype came up a few times. The chain has TRBV20-1 and TRBJ2-1; 8 bases map to TRBD1. Germline trimming cut 3 bases from V and 9 bases from J; bases unmatched to any gene: 7. Per germline, CDR1 DFQATT and CDR2 SNEGSKA (reference sequence). This CDR3 is 13 amino acids long. The CDR3 loop reads CSASGGQVIEQFF. The CDR3 nucleotides are TGCAGTGCTAGTGGGGGACAGGTCATTGAGCAGTTCTTC.

This clonotype was seen ten or more times. V is TRBV12-3 or TRBV12-4 and J is TRBJ2-7, with TRBD2 matching over 7 bases. J gave up 6 bases and V 6 bases, and 14 bases lay outside the gene matches. The CDR3 runs to 15 residues. The CDR3 is CASSPAVAGVGEQYF. The CDR3 bases are TGTGCCAGCAGCCCCGCGGTGGCGGGAGTGGGCGAGCAGTACTTC.

The table lists this clonotype with a few counts. The chain couples TRBV20-1 to TRBJ2-7; the D gene is possibly TRBD1 (5 bases). Germline CDR1 DFQATT, CDR2 SNEGSKA (reference sequence). CDR3 length: 11 amino acids. V was clipped by 3 bases and J by 7 bases, with 10 bases between them. CDR3 in amino acids: CSASPGSEQYF. The CDR3 coding sequence is TGCAGTGCTAGTCCAGGGTCTGAGCAGTACTTC.

This clonotype was detected once. The genes are TRBV12-3 or TRBV12-4 and TRBJ2-1; perhaps TRBD2 as D (5 bases). The CDR3 totals 13 residues. The ends were cut back, 3 bases at V and 7 bases at J, with 10 bases in the middle. The CDR3 reads CASSFGSANEQFF. CDR3 coding DNA: TGTGCCAGCAGTTTTGGGAGCGCGAATGAGCAGTTCTTC.

J is TRBJ1-4 and V is TRBV2; 8 nucleotides align to TRBD1. The CDR3 totals 15 residues. The junction had 5 bases not matched to a gene; V was cut back by 5 bases and J by 3 bases. CDR1 and CDR2 from the germline V gene are SNHLY and FYNNEI. CDR3 in amino acids: CASSTRGRANEKLFF. The CDR3 DNA reads TGTGCCAGCAGTACCAGGGGGCGGGCTAATGAAAAACTGTTTTTT.

The rearrangement joins TRBV6-1 to TRBJ2-7; weak D call: TRBD1 (6 bases). Germline V gene sequence: CDR1 MNHNS, CDR2 SASEGT. The CDR3 contains 15 residues. V lost 3 bases to trimming and J lost 3 bases, with 15 bases between them. CDR3 region: CASSEQTGGGYEQYF. In nucleotides, the CDR3 is TGTGCCAGCAGTGAGCAGACAGGTGGCGGCTACGAGCAGTACTTC.

The table lists this clonotype with many counts. The V gene is TRBV7-6, the J gene TRBJ2-1; D is ambiguous. CDR3 length: 12 residues. Germline V gene data show CDR1 as SGHVS and CDR2 as FNYEAQ. V was cut by 5 bases and J by 7 bases, with 9 bases left in between. CDR3 loop: CASSPTGNEQFF. In DNA, the CDR3 is TGTGCCAGCAGCCCGACGGGTAATGAGCAGTTCTTC.